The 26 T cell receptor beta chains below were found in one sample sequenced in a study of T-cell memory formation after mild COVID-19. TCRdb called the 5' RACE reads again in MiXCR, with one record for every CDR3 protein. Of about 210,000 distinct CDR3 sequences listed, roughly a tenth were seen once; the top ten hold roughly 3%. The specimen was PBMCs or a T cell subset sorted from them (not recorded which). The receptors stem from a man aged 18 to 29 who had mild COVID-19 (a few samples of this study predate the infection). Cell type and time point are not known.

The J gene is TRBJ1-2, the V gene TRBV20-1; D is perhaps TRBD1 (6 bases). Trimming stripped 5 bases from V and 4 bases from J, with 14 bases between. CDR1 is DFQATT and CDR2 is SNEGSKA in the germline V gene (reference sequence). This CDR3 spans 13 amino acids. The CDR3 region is CSAPKRGGYGYTF. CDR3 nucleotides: TGCAGTGCTCCGAAGAGGGGGGGCTATGGCTACACCTTC.

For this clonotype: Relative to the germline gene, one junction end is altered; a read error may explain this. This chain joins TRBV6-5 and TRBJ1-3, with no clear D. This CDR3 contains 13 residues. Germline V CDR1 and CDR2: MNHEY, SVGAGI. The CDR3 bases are TGTGACAGCAGTTACTTCGGGGGAAACACCATATATTTT. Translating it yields CDSSYFGGNTIYF.

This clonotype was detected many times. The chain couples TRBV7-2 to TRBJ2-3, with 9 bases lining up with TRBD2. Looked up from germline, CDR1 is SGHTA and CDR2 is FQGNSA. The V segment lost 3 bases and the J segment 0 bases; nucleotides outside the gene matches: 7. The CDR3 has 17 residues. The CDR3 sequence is CASSFQSGGLSTDTQYF. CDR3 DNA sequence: TGTGCCAGCAGCTTCCAGAGCGGGGGGCTGAGCACAGATACGCAGTATTTT.

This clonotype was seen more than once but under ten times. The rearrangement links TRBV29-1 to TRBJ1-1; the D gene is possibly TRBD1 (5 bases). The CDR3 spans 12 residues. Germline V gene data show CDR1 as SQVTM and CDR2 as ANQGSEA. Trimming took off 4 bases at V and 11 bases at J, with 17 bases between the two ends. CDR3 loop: CSVVGRTVGAFF. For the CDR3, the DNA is TGCAGCGTTGTGGGACGGACCGTTGGGGCTTTCTTT.

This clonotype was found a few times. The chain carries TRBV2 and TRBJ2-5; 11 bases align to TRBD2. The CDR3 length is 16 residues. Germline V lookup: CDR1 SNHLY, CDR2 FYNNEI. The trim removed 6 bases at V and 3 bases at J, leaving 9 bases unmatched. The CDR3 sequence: CASSDQGLAEKETQYF. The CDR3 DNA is TGTGCCAGCAGCGACCAGGGACTAGCGGAAAAAGAGACCCAGTACTTC.

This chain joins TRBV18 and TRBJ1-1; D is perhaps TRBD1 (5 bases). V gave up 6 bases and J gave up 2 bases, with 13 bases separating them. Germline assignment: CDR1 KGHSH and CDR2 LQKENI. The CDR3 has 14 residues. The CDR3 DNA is TGTGCCAGCTCCCTAGACAGTCAAAACACTGAAGCTTTCTTT. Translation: CASSLDSQNTEAFF. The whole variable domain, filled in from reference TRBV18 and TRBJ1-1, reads NAGVMQNPRHLVRRRGQEARLRCSPMKGHSHVYWYRQLPEEGLKFMVYLQKENIIDESGMPKERFSAEFPKEGPSILRIQQVVRGDSAAYFCASSLDSQNTEAFFGQGTRLTVV.

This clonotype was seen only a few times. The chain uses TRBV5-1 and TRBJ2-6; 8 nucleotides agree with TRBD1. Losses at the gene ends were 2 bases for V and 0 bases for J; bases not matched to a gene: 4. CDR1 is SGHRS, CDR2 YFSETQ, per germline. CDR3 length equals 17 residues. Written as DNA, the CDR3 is TGCGCCAGCAGCTTACAGGGGGTGCACTCTGGGGCCAACGTCCTGACTTTC. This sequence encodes CASSLQGVHSGANVLTF.

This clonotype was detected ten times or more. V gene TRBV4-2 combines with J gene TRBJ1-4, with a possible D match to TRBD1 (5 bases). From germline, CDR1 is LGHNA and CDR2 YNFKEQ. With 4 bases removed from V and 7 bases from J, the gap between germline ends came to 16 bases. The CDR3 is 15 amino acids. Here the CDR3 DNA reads TGTGCCAGCAGCCCCCGGGAGAGAGGGGTTGAAAAACTGTTTTTT. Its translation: CASSPRERGVEKLFF.

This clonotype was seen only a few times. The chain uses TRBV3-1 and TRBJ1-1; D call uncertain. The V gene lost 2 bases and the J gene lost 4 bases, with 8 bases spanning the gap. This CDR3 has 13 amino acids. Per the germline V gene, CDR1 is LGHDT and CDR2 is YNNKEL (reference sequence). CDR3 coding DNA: TGTGCCAGCAGCCAAAATCGGGCCACTGAAGCTTTCTTT. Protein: CASSQNRATEAFF.

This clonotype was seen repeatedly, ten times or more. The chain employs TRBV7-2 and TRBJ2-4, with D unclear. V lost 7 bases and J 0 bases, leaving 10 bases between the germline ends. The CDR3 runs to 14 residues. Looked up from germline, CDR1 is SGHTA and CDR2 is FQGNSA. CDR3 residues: CASTGPVAKNIQYF. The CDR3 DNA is TGTGCCAGCACCGGCCCCGTAGCCAAAAACATTCAGTACTTC.

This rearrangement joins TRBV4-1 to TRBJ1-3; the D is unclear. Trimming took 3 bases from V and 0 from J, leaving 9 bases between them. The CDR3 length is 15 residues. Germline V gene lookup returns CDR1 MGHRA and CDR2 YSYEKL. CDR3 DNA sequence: TGCGCCAGCAGCCAGATGACAAGCTCTGGAAACACCATATATTTT. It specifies CASSQMTSSGNTIYF.

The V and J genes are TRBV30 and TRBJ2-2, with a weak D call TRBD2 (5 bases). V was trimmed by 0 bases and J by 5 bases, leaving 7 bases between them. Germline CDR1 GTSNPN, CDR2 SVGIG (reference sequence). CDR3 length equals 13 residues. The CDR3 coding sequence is TGTGCCTGGAGTGTGTCGGGGACCGGGGAGCTGTTTTTT. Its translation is CAWSVSGTGELFF.

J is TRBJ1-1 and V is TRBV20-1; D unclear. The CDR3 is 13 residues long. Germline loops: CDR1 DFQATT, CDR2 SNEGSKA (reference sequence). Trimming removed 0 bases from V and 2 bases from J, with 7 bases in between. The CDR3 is CSARDRRNTEAFF. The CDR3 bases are TGCAGTGCTAGAGATAGGAGAAACACTGAAGCTTTCTTT.

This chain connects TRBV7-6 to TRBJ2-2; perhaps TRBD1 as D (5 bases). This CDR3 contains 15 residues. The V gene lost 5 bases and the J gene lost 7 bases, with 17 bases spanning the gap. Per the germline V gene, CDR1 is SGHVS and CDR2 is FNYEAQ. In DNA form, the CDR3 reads TGTGCCAGCAGCCGACCCCAGACAGATAACGGGGAGCTGTTTTTT. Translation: CASSRPQTDNGELFF.

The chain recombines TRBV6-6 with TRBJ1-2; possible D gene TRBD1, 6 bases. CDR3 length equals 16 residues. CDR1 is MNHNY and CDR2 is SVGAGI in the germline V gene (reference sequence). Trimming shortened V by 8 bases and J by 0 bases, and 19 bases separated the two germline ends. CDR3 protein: CASSPAGALANYGYTF. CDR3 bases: TGTGCCAGCTCCCCAGCAGGGGCCTTAGCTAACTATGGCTACACCTTC.

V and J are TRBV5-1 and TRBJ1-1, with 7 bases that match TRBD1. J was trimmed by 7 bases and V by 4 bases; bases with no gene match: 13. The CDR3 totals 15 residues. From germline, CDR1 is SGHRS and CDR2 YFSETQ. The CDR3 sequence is CASSPGGTVVGEAFF. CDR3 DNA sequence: TGCGCCAGCAGCCCTGGAGGGACAGTGGTCGGTGAAGCTTTCTTT.

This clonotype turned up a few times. The CDR3, as DNA: TGTGCCAGCAGCTTTGTTGGGACTAGCGATACAGATACGCAGTATTTT. Amino acids: CASSFVGTSDTDTQYF. The chain has TRBV7-2 and TRBJ2-3, with 10 nucleotides matching TRBD2. Germline CDR1 reads SGHTA; CDR2 reads FQGNSA. This CDR3 region has 16 residues. The junction had 6 bases not matched to a gene; V was cut back by 3 bases and J by 3 bases.

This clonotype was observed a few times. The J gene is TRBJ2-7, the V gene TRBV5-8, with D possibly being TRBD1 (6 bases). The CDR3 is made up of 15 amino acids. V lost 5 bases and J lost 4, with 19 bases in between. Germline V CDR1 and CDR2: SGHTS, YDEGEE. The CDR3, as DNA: TGTGCCAGCAGACCAGGGGTCGGGGCTTTGTACGAGCAGTACTTC. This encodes CASRPGVGALYEQYF.

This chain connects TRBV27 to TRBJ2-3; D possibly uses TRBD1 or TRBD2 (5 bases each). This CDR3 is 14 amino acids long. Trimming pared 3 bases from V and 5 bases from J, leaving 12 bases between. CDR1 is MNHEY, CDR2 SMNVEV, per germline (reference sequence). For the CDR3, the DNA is TGTGCCAGCAGTTTTTTGGGGGTGGGAGATACGCAGTATTTT. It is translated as CASSFLGVGDTQYF.

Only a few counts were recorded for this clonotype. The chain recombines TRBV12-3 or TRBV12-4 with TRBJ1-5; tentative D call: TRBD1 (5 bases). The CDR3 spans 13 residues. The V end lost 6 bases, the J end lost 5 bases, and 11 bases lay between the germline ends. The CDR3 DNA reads TGTGCCAGCAGCCCCCAGACAGATCAGCCCCAGCATTTT. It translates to CASSPQTDQPQHF.

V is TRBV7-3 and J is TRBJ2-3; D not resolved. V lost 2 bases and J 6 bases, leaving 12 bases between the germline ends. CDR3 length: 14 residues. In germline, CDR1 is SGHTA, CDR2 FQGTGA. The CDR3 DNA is TGTGCCAGCAGCTTAGAAGCCCTGGGGGATACGCAGTATTTT. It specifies CASSLEALGDTQYF.

CDR3 in amino acids: CSACEDGNTEAFF. The CDR3 DNA is TGCAGTGCCTGTGAGGACGGGAACACTGAAGCTTTCTTT. V and J are TRBV20-1 and TRBJ1-1, with D unclear. The germline gives CDR1 DFQATT, CDR2 SNEGSKA (reference sequence). This CDR3 has 13 amino acids. Trimming removed 6 bases at V and 1 base at J, with 12 bases between.

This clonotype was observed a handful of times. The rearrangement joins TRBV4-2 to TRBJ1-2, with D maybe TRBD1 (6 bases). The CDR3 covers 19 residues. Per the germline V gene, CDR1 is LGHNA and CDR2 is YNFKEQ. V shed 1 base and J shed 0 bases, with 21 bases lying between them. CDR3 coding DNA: TGTGCCAGCAGCCAAGCGACCCGCAAGCGACAGGAACCTAACTATGGCTACACCTTC. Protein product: CASSQATRKRQEPNYGYTF.

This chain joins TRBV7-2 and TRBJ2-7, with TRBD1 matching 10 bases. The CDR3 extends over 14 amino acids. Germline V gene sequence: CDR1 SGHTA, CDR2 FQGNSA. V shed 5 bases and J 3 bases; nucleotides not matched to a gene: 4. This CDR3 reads CASSPGQGFYEQYV. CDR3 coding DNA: TGTGCCAGCAGCCCGGGACAGGGGTTCTACGAGCAGTACGTC.

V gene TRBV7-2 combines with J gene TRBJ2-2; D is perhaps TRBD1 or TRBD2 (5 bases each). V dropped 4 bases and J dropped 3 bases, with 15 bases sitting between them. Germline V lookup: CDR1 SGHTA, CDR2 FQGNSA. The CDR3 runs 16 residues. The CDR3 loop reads CASSSGPGLYTGELFF. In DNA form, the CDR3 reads TGTGCCAGCAGCTCCGGTCCGGGGCTATACACCGGGGAGCTGTTTTTT.

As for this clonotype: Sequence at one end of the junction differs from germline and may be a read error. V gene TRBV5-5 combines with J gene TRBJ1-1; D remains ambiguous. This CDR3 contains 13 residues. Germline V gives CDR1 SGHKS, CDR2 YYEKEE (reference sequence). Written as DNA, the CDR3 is TGTGCCAGCAGCTTGGATTGGAACTCTGAAGCTTTCTTT. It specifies CASSLDWNSEAFF.